This T cell receptor beta chain was identified during a study of T cell responses to AZD1222 COVID-19 vaccine. On this clone itself: The antigen is unknown.

Study results and limitations: It should be noted that donors were predominantly white British and more often female, and clonal diversity was possibly underestimated. Spike-specific TCR breadth and depth grew following two AZD1222 doses.

The assay was immunoSEQ multiplex PCR, and TCRdb's table has in-frame clones only and misses some. The table shows about 160,000 clones, with about 93% occurring only once. In germline, CDR1 is LNHDA, CDR2 SQIVND (reference sequence). The J segment lost 6 bases and the V segment lost 6 bases, leaving 7 bases of the junction unmatched. The CDR3 sequence is 13 residues long. The source of this sequence is an adult in good health. The chain has TRBV19 and TRBJ1-2; 7 bases agree with TRBD1. The starting material was peripheral blood, obtained on day 0 of AZD1222 vaccination. The CDR3 DNA reads as TGTGCCAGTAGCTGGTTGACAGGGCATGGCTACACCTTC. It codes for CASSWLTGHGYTF.